This paragraph covers one TCR beta chain sequence. Its matching antigen is unknown. The record originates from a study of cytomegalovirus exposure and HLA in healthy donors. Study-level results: Across donors, sequencing depth was assumed by presence/absence analyses to be roughly uniform.

Trimming removed 7 bases at V and 1 base at J, with 10 bases between. This CDR3 comprises 12 residues. From germline, CDR1 is SQVTM and CDR2 ANQGSEA. Primers: 60 Vbeta forward and 13 Jbeta reverse. Sequenced by immunoSEQ multiplex PCR; TCRdb stores in-frame clones only, minus some. The top ten clones hold around 1.5% of a sample with 150,000 or so clones, 82% of them seen once. The chain carries TRBV29-1 and TRBJ1-1; D might be TRBD1 (5 bases). Input material: PBMCs. The TCR was taken from a male donor in good health and CMV-seronegative. The DNA of the CDR3 is TGCAGCGCCGTTACAGGGAACACTGAAGCTTTCTTT. The encoded protein is CSAVTGNTEAFF. The entire variable domain, with the rest obtained from reference TRBV29-1 and TRBJ1-1, is as follows: SAVISQKPSRDICQRGTSLTIQCQVDSQVTMMFWYRQQPGQSLTLIATANQGSEATYESGFVIDKFPISRPNLTFSTLTVSNMSPEDSSIYLCSAVTGNTEAFFGQGTRLTVV.